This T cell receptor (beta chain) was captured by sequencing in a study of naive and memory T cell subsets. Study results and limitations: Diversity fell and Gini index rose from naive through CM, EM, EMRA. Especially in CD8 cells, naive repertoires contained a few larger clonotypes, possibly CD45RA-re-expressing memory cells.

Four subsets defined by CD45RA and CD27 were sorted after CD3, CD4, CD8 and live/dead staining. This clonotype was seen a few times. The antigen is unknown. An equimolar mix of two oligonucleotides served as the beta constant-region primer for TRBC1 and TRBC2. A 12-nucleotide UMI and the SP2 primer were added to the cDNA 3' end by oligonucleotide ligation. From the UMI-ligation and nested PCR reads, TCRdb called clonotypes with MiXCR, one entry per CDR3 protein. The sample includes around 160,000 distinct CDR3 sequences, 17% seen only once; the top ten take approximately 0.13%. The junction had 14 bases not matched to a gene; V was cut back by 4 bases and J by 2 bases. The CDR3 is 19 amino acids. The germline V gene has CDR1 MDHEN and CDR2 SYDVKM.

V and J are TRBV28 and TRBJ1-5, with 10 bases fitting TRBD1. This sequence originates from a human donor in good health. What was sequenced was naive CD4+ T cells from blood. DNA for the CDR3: TGTGCCAGCAGTTCACGGTCCCGGGACAGGGGTGGTGGCAATCAGCCCCAGCATTTT. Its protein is CASSSRSRDRGGGNQPQHF.